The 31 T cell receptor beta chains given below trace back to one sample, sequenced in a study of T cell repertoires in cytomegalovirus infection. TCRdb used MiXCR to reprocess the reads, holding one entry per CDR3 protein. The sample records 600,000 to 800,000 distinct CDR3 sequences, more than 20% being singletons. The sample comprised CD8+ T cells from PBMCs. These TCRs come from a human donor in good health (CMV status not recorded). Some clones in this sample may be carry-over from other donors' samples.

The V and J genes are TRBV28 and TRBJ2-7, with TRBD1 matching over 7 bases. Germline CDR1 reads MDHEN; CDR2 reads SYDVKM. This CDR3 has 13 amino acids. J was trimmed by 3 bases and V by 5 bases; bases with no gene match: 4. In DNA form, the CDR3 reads TGTGCCAGCAGTGTAACAGGGGACTACGAGCAGTACGTC. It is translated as CASSVTGDYEQYV.

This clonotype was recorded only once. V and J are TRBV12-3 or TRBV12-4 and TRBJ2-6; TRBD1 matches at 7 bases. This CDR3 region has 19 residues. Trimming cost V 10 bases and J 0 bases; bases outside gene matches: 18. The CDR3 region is CANTSSSGGDPSGANVLTF. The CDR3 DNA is TGTGCCAACACCTCCTCTTCAGGGGGAGATCCCTCTGGGGCCAACGTCCTGACTTTC.

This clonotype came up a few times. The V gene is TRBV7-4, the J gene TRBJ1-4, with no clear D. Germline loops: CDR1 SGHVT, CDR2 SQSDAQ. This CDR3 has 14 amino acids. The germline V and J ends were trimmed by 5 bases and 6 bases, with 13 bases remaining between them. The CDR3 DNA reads TGTGCCAGCAGCCCGATTACTCCGGATGAAAAACTGTTTTTT. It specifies CASSPITPDEKLFF.

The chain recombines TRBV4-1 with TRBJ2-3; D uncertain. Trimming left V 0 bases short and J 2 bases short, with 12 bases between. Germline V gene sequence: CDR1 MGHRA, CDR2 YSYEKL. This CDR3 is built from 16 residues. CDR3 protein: CASSQELGLYTDTQYF. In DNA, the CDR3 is TGCGCCAGCAGCCAAGAATTAGGGCTTTACACAGATACGCAGTATTTT.

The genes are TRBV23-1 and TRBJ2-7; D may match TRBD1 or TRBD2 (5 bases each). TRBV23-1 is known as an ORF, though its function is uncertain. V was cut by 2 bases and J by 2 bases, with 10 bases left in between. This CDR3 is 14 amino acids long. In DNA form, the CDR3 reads TGCGCCAGCAGTCAACGGGACGGGACCTACGAGCAGTACTTC. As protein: CASSQRDGTYEQYF.

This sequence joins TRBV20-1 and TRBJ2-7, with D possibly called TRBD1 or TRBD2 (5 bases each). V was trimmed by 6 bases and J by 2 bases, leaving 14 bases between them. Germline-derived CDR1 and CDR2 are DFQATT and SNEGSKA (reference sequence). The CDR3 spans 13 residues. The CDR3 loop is CSASRDPTYEQYV. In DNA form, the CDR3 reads TGCAGTGCCAGCCGGGACCCCACCTACGAGCAGTACGTC.

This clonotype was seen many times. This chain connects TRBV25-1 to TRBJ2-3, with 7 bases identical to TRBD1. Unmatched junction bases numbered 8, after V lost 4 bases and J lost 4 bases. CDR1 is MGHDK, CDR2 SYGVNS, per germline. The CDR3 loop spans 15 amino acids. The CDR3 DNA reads TGTGCCAGCAGTGTGACAGGGACGACGGCAGATACGCAGTATTTT. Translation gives CASSVTGTTADTQYF.

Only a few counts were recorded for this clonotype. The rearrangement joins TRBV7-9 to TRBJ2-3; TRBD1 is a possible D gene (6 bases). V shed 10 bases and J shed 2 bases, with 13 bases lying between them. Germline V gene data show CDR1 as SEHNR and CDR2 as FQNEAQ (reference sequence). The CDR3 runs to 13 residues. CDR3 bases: TGTGCCACCCAGGGGCCTTTCACAGATACGCAGTATTTT. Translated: CATQGPFTDTQYF. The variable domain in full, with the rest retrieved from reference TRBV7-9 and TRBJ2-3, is DTGVSQNPRHKITKRGQNVTFRCDPISEHNRLYWYRQTLGQGPEFLTYFQNEAQLEKSRLLSDRFSAERPKGSFSTLEIQRTEQGDSAMYLCATQGPFTDTQYFGPGTRLTVL.

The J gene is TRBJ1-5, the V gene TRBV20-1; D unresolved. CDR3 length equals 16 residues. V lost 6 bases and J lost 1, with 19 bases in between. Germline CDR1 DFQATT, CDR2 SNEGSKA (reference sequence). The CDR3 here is CSATPRSAQSNQPQHF. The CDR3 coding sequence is TGCAGTGCCACCCCAAGGTCTGCCCAGAGCAATCAGCCCCAGCATTTT.

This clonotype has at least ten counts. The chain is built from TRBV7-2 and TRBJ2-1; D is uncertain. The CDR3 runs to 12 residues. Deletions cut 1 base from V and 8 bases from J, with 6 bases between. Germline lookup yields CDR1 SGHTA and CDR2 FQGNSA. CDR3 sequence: CASSLVLDEQFF. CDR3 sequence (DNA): TGTGCCAGCAGCTTAGTACTGGATGAGCAGTTCTTC.

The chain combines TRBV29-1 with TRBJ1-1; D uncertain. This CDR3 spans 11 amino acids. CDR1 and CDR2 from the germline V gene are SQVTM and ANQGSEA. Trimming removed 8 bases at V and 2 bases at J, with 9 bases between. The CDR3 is CSTASNTEAFF. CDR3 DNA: TGCAGCACGGCCAGTAACACTGAAGCTTTCTTT. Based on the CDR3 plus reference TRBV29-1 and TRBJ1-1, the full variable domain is SAVISQKPSRDICQRGTSLTIQCQVDSQVTMMFWYRQQPGQSLTLIATANQGSEATYESGFVIDKFPISRPNLTFSTLTVSNMSPEDSSIYLCSTASNTEAFFGQGTRLTVV.

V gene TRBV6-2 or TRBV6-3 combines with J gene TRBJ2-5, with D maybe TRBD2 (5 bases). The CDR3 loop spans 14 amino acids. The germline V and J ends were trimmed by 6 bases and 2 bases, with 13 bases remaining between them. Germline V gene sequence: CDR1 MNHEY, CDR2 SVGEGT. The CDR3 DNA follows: TGTGCCAGCAGACCCCGGCTAGCTCAAGAGACCCAGTACTTC. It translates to CASRPRLAQETQYF.

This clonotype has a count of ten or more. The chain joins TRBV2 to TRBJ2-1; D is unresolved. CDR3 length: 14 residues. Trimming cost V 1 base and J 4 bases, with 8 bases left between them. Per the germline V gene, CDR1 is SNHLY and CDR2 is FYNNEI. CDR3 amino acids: CASSEEGIYNEQFF. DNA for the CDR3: TGTGCCAGCAGTGAAGAAGGGATATACAATGAGCAGTTCTTC.

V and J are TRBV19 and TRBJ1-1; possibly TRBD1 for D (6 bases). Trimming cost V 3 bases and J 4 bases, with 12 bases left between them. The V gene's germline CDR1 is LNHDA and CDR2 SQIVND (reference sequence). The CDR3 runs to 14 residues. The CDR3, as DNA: TGTGCCAGTAGTATTGGGGGCGCGGGCACTGAAGCTTTCTTT. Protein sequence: CASSIGGAGTEAFF.

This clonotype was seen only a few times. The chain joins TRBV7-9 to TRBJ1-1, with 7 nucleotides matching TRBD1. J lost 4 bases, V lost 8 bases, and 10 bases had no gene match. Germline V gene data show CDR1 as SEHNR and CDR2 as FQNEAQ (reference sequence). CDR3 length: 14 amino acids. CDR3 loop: CASGGWSGGTEAFF. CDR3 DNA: TGTGCCAGCGGGGGTTGGTCAGGGGGCACTGAAGCTTTCTTT.

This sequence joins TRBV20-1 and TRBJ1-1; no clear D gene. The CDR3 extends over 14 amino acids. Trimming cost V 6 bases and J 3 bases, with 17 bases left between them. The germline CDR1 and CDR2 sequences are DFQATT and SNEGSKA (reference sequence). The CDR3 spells CSAETEVLDTEAFF. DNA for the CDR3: TGCAGTGCGGAAACGGAGGTTTTGGACACTGAAGCTTTCTTT.

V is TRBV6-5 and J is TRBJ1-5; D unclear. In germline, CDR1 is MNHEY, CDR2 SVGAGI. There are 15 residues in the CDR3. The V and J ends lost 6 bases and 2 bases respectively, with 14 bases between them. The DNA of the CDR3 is TGTGCCAGCAGGGCCCAGGTTTCTGGCAATCAGCCCCAGCATTTT. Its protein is CASRAQVSGNQPQHF.

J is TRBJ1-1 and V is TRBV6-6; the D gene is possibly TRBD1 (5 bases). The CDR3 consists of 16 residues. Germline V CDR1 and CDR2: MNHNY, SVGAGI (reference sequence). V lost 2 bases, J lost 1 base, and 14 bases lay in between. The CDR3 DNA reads TGTGCCAGCAGTTACAGTCCAGGGTGGGCGAACACTGAAGCTTTCTTT. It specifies CASSYSPGWANTEAFF.

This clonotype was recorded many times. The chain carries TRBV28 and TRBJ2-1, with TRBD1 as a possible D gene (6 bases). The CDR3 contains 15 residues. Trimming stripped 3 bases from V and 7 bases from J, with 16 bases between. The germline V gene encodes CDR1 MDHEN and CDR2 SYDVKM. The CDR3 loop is CASSFLGALANEQFF. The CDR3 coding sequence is TGTGCCAGCAGTTTTCTGGGGGCCCTCGCGAATGAGCAGTTCTTC.

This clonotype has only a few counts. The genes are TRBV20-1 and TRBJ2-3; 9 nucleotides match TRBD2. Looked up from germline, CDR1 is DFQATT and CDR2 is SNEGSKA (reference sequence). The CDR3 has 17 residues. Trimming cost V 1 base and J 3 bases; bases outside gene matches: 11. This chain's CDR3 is CSARVAGGLALTDTQYF. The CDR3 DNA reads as TGCAGTGCTAGAGTGGCAGGGGGACTAGCACTGACAGATACGCAGTATTTT.

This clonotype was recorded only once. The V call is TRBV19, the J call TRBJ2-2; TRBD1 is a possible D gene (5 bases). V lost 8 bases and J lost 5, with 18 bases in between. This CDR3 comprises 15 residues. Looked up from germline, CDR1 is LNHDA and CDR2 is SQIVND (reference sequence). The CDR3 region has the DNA TGTGCCAGTCGTTTCGGCAGGGTCGTAACCGGGGAGCTGTTTTTT. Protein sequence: CASRFGRVVTGELFF.

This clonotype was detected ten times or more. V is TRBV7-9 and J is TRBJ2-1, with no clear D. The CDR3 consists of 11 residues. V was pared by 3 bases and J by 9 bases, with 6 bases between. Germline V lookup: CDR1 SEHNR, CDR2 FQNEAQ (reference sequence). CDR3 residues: CASSLPGEQFF. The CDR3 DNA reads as TGTGCCAGCAGCTTGCCGGGTGAGCAGTTCTTC. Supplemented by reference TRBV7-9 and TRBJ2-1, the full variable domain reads DTGVSQNPRHKITKRGQNVTFRCDPISEHNRLYWYRQTLGQGPEFLTYFQNEAQLEKSRLLSDRFSAERPKGSFSTLEIQRTEQGDSAMYLCASSLPGEQFFGPGTRLTVL.

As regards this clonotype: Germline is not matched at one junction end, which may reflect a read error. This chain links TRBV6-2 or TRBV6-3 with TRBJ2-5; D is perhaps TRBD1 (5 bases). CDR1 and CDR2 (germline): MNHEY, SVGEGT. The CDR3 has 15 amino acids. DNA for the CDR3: TGTGCCAACAGTTATTTTACAGACAGCCAAGAGACCCAGTACTTC. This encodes CANSYFTDSQETQYF.

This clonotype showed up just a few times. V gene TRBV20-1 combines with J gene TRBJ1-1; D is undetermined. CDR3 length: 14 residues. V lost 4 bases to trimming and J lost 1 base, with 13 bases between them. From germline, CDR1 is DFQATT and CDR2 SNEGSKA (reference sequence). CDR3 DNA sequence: TGCAGTGCTACTGGGGATATTCAGAACACTGAAGCTTTCTTT. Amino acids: CSATGDIQNTEAFF.

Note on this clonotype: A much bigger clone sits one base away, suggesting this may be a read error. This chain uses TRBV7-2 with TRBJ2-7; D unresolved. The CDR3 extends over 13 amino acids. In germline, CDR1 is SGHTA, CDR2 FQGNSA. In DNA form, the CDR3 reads TGTGCCAGCAGCTCTGACGGCTCCTACGAGCGGTACGTC. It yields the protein CASSSDGSYERYV.

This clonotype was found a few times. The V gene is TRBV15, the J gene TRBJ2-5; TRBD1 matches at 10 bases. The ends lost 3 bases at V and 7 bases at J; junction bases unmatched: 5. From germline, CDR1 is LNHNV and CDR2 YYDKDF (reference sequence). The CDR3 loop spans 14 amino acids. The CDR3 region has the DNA TGTGCCACCAGCAGCTCTGGACAGGGGGGGACCCAGTACTTC. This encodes CATSSSGQGGTQYF.

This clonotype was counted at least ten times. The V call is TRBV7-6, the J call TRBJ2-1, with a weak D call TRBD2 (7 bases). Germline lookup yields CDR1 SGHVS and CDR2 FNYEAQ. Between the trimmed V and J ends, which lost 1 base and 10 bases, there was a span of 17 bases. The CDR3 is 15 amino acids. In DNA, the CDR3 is TGTGCCAGCAGCTTAGTTGGGGGGGCCGGTGGGGAGCAGTTCTTC. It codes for CASSLVGGAGGEQFF.

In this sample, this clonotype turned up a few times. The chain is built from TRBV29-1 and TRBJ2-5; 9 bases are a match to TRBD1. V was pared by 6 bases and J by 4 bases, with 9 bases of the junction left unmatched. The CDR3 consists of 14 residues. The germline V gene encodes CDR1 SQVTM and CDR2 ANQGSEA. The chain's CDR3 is CSVRGTGSRETQYF. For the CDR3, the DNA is TGCAGCGTGAGGGGGACAGGGTCCCGAGAGACCCAGTACTTC.

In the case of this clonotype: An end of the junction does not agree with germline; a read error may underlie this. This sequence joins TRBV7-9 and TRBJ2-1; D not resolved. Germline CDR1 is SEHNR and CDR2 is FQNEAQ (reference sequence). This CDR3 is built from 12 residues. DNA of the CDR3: TGTGCCAACAGCCTCCACCACAATGAGCAGTTCTTC. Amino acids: CANSLHHNEQFF. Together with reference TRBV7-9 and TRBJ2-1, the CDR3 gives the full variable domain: DTGVSQNPRHKITKRGQNVTFRCDPISEHNRLYWYRQTLGQGPEFLTYFQNEAQLEKSRLLSDRFSAERPKGSFSTLEIQRTEQGDSAMYLCANSLHHNEQFFGPGTRLTVL.

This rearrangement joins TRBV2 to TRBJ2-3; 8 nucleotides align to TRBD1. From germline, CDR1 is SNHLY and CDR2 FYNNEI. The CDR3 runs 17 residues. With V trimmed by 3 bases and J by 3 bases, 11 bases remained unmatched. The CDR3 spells CASSDPMTGAGTDTQYF. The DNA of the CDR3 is TGTGCCAGCAGTGACCCGATGACAGGGGCAGGAACAGATACGCAGTATTTT.

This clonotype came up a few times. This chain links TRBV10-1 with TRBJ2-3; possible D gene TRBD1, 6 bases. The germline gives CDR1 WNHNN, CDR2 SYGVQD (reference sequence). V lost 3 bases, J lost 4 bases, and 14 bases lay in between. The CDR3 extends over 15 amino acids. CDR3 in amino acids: CASSDEGHGADTQYF. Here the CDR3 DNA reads TGCGCCAGCAGTGACGAGGGACATGGGGCAGATACGCAGTATTTT.